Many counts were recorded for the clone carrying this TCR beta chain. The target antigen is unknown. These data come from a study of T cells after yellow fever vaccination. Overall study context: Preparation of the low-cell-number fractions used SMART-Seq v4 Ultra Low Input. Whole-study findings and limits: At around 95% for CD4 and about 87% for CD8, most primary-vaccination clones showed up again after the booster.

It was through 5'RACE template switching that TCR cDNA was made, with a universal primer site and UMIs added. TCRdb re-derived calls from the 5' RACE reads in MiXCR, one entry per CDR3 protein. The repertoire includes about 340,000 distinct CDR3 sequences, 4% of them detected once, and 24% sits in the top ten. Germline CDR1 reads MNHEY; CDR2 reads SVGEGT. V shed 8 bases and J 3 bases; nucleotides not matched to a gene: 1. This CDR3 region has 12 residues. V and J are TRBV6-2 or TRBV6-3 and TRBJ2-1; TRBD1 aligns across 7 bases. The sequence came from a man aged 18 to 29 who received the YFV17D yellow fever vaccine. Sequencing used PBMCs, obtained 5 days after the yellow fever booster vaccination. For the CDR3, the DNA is TGTGCCAGCGGGGACAGCTACAATGAGCAGTTCTTC. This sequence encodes CASGDSYNEQFF.